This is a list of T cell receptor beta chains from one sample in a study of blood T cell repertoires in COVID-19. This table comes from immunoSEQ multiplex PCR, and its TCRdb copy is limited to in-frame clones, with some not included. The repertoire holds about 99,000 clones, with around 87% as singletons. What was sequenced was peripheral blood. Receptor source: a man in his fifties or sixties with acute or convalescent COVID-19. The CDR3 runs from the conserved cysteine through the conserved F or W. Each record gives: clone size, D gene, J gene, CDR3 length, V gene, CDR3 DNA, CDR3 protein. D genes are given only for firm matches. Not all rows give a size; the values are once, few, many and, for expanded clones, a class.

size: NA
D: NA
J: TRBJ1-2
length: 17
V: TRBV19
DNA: TGTGCCAGTAGTACCCGGGAAGGGTTCGCTAATAACTATGGCTACACCTTC
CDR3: CASSTREGFANNYGYTF

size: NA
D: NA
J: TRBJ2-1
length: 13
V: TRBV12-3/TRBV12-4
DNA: TGTGCCAGCAGTTTAGGAGTATACAATGAGCAGTTCTTC
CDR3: CASSLGVYNEQFF

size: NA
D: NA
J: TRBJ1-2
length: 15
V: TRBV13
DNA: TGTGCCAGCAGCTTTTATCGTTCCGGGACACATGGCTACACCTTC
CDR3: CASSFYRSGTHGYTF

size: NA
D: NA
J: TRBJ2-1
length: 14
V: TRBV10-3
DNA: TGTGCCATCAGTGAAGAGCCAGGGGACAATGAGCAGTTCTTC
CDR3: CAISEEPGDNEQFF

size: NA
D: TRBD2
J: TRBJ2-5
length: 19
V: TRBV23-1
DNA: TGCGCCAGCAGTCAGAAAGTTGGGACTAGCGGGAGTTGGAGAGAGACCCAGTACTTC
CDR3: CASSQKVGTSGSWRETQYF

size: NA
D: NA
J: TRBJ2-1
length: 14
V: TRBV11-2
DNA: TGTGCCAGCAGCTTAAGTGCGGTTAAGAATGAGCAGTTCTTC
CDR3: CASSLSAVKNEQFF

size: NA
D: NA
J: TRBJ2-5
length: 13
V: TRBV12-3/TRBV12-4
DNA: TGTGCCAGCAGTTTCGTGACTAGAGAGACCCAGTACTTC
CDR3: CASSFVTRETQYF

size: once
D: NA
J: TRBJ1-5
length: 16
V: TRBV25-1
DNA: TGTGCCAGCAGTGAATACATCGGACATAGCAATCAGCCCCAGCATTTT
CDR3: CASSEYIGHSNQPQHF

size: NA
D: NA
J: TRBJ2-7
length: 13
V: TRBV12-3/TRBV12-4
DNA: TGTGCCAGCAGTTCGTACTCCGGGAAAGAGCAGTACTTC
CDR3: CASSSYSGKEQYF

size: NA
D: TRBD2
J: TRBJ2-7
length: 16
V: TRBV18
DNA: TGTGCCAGCTCACCGTCTACGACTAGCGGCCCCCACGAGCAGTACTTC
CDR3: CASSPSTTSGPHEQYF

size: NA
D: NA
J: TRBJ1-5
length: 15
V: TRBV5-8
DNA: TGTGCCAGCAGACCCACAGGGCAGGGCAATCAGCCCCAGCATTTT
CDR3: CASRPTGQGNQPQHF

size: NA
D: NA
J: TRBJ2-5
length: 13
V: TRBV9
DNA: TGTGCCAGCGCTCAGACTGGGCAAGAGACCCAGTACTTC
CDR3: CASAQTGQETQYF

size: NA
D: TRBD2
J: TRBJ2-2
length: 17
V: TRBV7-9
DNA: TGTGCCAGCAGCTCGCGGGGGGGAGGAAGTCACACCGGGGAGCTGTTTTTT
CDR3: CASSSRGGGSHTGELFF

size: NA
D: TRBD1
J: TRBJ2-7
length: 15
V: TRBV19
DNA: TGTGCCAGTAGTATAGGACAGGGGAGCTCCTACGAGCAGTACTTC
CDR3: CASSIGQGSSYEQYF

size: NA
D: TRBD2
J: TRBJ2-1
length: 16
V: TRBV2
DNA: TGTGCCAGCAGTGTACTAGCGGGAGAGTGGGGAAATGAGCAGTTCTTC
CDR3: CASSVLAGEWGNEQFF

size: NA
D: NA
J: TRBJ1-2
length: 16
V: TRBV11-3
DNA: TGTGCCAGCAGCCGATCCCTGGGAACCGGGAGCTATGGCTACACCTTC
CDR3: CASSRSLGTGSYGYTF

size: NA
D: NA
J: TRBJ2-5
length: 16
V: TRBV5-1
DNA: TGCGCCAGCAGCCCGGGGGTCACAGGTCCGCAAGAGTCCCAGTACTTC
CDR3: CASSPGVTGPQESQYF

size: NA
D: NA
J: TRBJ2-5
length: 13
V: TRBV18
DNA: TGTGCCAGCTCACTCCTAGGGGCTGAGACCCAGTACTTC
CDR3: CASSLLGAETQYF

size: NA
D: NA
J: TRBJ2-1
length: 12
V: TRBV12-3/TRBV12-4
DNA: TGTGCCAGCAGTTTGCGGGCGAATGAGCAGTTCTTC
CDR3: CASSLRANEQFF

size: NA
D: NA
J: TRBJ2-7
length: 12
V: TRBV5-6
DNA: TGTGCCAGCAGCTTTAGCTCCTACGAGCAGTACTTC
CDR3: CASSFSSYEQYF

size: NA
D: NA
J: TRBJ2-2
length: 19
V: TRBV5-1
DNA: TGCGCCAGCAGCTTGGGGACAGGGCCGACTAGCGGAGGCACCGGGGAGCTGTTTTTT
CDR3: CASSLGTGPTSGGTGELFF

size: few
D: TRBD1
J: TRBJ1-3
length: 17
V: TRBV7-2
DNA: TGTGCCAGCAGCTCATCAGGGGGTCAGGTTACTGGAAACACCATATATTTT
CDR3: CASSSSGGQVTGNTIYF

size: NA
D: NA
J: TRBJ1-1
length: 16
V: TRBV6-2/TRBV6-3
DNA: TGTGCCAGCAGTTACGACAGCACTATAATGAACACTGAAGCTTTCTTT
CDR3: CASSYDSTIMNTEAFF

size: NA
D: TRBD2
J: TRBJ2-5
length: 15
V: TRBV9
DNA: TGTGCCAGCAGCGTTGGAGGGAGGGCCGGGGAGACCCAGTACTTC
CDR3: CASSVGGRAGETQYF

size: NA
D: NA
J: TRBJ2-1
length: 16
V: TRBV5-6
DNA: TGTGCCAGCAGCCTGGGAACTAGTTATCCCTACAATGAGCAGTTCTTC
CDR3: CASSLGTSYPYNEQFF

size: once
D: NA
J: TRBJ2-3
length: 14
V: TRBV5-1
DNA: TGCGCCAGCAGCTTGGGGGATTCGGGGGATACGCAGTATTTT
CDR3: CASSLGDSGDTQYF

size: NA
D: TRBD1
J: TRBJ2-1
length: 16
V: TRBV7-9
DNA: TGTGCCAGCAGCGGCCCCCGGGACAGGGATAACAATGAGCAGTTCTTC
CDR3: CASSGPRDRDNNEQFF

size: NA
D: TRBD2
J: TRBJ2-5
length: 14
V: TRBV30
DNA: TGTGCCTGGAGTGTCACTAGCGGACAAGAGACCCAGTACTTC
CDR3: CAWSVTSGQETQYF

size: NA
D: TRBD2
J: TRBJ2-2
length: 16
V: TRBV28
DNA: TGTGCCAGCAGTCGGAACAGCGGGAGGAACACCGGGGAGCTGTTTTTT
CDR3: CASSRNSGRNTGELFF

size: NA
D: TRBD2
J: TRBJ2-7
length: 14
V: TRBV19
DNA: TGTGCCAGTAGTATTTCAGCGGGAGGCCTCGAGCAGTACTTC
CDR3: CASSISAGGLEQYF

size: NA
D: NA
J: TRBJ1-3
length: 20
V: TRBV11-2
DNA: TGTGCCAGCAGCTTAGATCAGTTTTCAAGAGGCGGCAGCTCTGGAAACACCATATATTTT
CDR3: CASSLDQFSRGGSSGNTIYF

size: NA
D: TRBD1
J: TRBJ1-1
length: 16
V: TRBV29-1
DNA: TGCAGCGTCGAGGAGGGACAGGCCCCCAGGCACACTGAAGCTTTCTTT
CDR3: CSVEEGQAPRHTEAFF

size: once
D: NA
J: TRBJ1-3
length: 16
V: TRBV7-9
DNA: TGTGCCAGCAGCCTCCAGACAGGACCCTCTGGAAACACCATATATTTT
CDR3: CASSLQTGPSGNTIYF

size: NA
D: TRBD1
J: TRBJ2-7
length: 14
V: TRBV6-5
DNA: TGTGCCAGCAGAGACCGAACAGGGGCCAGCGAGCAGTACTTC
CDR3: CASRDRTGASEQYF

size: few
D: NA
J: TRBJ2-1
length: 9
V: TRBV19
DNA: TGTGCCACCCGGTACCAGCAGTTCTTC
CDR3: CATRYQQFF

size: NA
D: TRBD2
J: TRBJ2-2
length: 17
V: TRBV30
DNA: TGTGCCTGGAGTGTCCCTAGCGGGAGGGGGAACACCGGGGAGCTGTTTTTT
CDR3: CAWSVPSGRGNTGELFF

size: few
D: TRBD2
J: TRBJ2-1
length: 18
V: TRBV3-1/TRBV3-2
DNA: TGTGCCAGCTTGGGGACTAGCGGGCAATACGGCTCCTACAATGAGCAGTTCTTC
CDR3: CASLGTSGQYGSYNEQFF

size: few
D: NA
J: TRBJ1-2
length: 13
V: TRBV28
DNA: TGTGCCAGCAGTTTACGTTTGTCCGGGAGCTACACCTTC
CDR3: CASSLRLSGSYTF

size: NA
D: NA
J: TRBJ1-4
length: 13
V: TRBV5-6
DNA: TGTGCCAGCAGGGGCAGGGTAGGTGAAAAACTGTTTTTT
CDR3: CASRGRVGEKLFF

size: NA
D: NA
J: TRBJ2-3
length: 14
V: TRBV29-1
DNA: TGCAGCGTTGAGGGAGAGGGATACGCAGATACGCAGTATTTT
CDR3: CSVEGEGYADTQYF

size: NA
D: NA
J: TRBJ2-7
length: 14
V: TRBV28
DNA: TGTGCCAGCAGCAGGGCCAGAATTCACCACGAGCAGTACTTC
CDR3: CASSRARIHHEQYF

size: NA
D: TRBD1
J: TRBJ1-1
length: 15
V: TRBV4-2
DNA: TGTGCCAGCAGCCCCGAATCGACAGGGGTCACTGAAGCTTTCTTT
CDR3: CASSPESTGVTEAFF

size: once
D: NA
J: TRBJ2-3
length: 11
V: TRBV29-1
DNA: TGCAGCGGGGACTTCGCAGATACGCAGTATTTT
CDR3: CSGDFADTQYF

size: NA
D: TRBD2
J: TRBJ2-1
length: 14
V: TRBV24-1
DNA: TGTGCCACCACTAGCGGAGGCTCCTACAATGAGCAGTTCTTC
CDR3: CATTSGGSYNEQFF

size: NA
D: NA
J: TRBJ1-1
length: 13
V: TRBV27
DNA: TGTGCCAGCATGGGGGCTTTACTCGGAACAGCTTTCTTT
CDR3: CASMGALLGTAFF

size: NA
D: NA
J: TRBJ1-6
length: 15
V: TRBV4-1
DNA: TGCGCCAGCAGCCAAGATCTTCGGGGGACCGCACCCCTCCACTTT
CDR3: CASSQDLRGTAPLHF

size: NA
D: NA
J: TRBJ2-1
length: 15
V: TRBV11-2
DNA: TGTGCCAGCAGCTTAGTCGGCGGAACCTACAATGAGCAGTTCTTC
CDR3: CASSLVGGTYNEQFF

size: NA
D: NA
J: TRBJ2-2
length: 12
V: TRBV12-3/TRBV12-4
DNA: TGTGCCAGCAGGCCCGGGACCGGGGAGCTGTTTTTT
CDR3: CASRPGTGELFF

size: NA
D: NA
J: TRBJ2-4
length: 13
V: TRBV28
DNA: TGTGCCAGCAGTTTATCGCCGGGGAACATTCAGTACTTC
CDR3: CASSLSPGNIQYF

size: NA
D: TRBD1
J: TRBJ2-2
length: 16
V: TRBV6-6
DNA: TGTGCCAGCAGTTACTCGATAGGACAGGGCAACGGGGAGCTGTTTTTT
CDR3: CASSYSIGQGNGELFF

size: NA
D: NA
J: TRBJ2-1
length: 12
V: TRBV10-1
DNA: TGCGCCAGCAGTGAGTTCGGGGTTGAGCAGTTCTTC
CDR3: CASSEFGVEQFF

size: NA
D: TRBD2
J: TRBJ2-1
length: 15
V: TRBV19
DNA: TGTGCCAGTAGGGGACTAGCGGTAGACTACAATGAGCAGTTCTTC
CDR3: CASRGLAVDYNEQFF

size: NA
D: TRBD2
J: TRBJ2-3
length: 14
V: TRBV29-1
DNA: TGCAGCGTTACTAGCGGGAGTGGTATAGATACGCAGTATTTT
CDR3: CSVTSGSGIDTQYF

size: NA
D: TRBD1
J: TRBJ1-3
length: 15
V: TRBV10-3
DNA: TGTGCCATCAGGAACAGGGGGCTTTCAGGAAACACCATATATTTT
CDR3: CAIRNRGLSGNTIYF

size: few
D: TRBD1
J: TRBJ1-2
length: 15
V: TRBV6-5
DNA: TGTGCCAGCAGTTACACCAAGACAGGGAACTATGGCTACACCTTC
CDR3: CASSYTKTGNYGYTF

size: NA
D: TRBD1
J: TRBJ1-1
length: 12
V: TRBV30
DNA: TGTGCCTGGAGCCTGGGACAGGGAATTGCTTTCTTT
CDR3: CAWSLGQGIAFF

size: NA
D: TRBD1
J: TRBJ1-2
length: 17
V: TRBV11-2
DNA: TGTGCCAGCAGTACAGGGGGCAGCCGCGCACTTGGCTATGGCTACACCTTC
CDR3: CASSTGGSRALGYGYTF

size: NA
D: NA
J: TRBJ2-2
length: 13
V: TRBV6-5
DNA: TGTGCCAGCAGTTACTCGAGCTCCGGGGAGCTGTTTTTT
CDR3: CASSYSSSGELFF

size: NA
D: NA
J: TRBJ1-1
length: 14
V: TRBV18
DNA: TGTGCCAGCTCACCCGTTGGCAGTATCACTGAAGCTTTCTTT
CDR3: CASSPVGSITEAFF

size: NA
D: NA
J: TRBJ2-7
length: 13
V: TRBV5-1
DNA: TGCGCCAGCAGCTTTCCCCCCCGAGCCGAGCAGTACTTC
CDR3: CASSFPPRAEQYF